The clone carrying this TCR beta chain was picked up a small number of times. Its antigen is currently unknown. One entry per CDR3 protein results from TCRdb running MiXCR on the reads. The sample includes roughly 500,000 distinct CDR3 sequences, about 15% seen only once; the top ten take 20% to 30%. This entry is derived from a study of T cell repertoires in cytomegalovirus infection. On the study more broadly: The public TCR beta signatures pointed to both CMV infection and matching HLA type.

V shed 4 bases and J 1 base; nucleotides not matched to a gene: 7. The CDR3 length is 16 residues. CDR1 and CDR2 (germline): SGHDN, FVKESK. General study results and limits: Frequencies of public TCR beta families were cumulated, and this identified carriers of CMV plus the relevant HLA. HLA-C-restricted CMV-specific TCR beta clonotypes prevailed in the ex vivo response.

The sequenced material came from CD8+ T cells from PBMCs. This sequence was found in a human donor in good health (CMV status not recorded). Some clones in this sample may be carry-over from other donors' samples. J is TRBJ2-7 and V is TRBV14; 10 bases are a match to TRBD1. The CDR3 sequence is CASSPRTGGHSYEQYF. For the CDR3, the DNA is TGTGCCAGCAGCCCACGGACAGGGGGGCATTCCTACGAGCAGTACTTC. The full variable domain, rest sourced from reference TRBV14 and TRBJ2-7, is EAGVTQFPSHSVIEKGQTVTLRCDPISGHDNLYWYRRVMGKEIKFLLHFVKESKQDESGMPNNRFLAERTGGTYSTLKVQPAELEDSGVYFCASSPRTGGHSYEQYFGPGTRLTVT.